One T cell receptor beta chain is described in this entry. Its antigen remains unidentified. V was clipped by 3 bases and J by 11 bases, with 16 bases between them. The CDR3 totals 12 residues. CDR1 is DFQATT and CDR2 is SNEGSKA in the germline V gene (reference sequence). Construction of the TCRbeta library involved unique molecular identifiers. Each CDR3 protein is one row after TCRdb ran MiXCR on the PCR reads. The data show about a million distinct CDR3 sequences, about 29% seen once. The data originate from a study of T-cell reconstitution after alpha-beta-depleted transplantation in children. General study points: At day 60, the high TCRbeta diversity found in some patients originated from recipient T cells and thymic progenitors that had survived. From newly produced T cells came most of the T-cell counts and diversity one year after transplant. Reportedly, only several hundred clones from non-depleted graft cells drove alpha-beta T-cell counts at about two months.

This receptor was obtained from a boy younger than two who had a stem cell transplant for SCID, so the T cells may come from the graft donor. Sequencing was performed on PBMCs, mostly from graft donor cells, taken 360 days after TCRalphabeta/CD19-depleted stem cell transplant. The V call is TRBV20-1, the J call TRBJ1-1, with unresolved D. The CDR3 reads CSASDAGSGAFF. CDR3 nucleotides: TGCAGTGCTAGCGACGCGGGAAGCGGCGCTTTCTTT.